The source of this TCR beta chain is a study of OX40 agonist ivuxolimab in advanced cancers. On the study more broadly: Patients received intravenous ivuxolimab every 2 weeks at 0.01 to 10 mg/kg.

Some clones are missing from TCRdb's copy, which holds only in-frame ones; the method was immunoSEQ multiplex PCR. Of about 59,000 clones listed, about 89% are singletons. The V gene's germline CDR1 is SGHRS and CDR2 YFSETQ. V dropped 4 bases and J dropped 4; count of bases not matched to a gene: 7. This CDR3 comprises 15 residues. This clone was observed a single time. The sequence was collected from an adult with an advanced solid tumor such as melanoma, head and neck, liver or kidney cancer. Sequenced here: CD4+ or CD8+ T cells sorted from blood, sampled in a trial of the OX40 agonist ivuxolimab. J is TRBJ2-3 and V is TRBV5-1, with TRBD1 matching 9 bases. The CDR3, as DNA: TGCGCCAGCAGCGGACTTGGGACAGGGCCAGATACGCAGTATTTT. This sequence encodes CASSGLGTGPDTQYF.